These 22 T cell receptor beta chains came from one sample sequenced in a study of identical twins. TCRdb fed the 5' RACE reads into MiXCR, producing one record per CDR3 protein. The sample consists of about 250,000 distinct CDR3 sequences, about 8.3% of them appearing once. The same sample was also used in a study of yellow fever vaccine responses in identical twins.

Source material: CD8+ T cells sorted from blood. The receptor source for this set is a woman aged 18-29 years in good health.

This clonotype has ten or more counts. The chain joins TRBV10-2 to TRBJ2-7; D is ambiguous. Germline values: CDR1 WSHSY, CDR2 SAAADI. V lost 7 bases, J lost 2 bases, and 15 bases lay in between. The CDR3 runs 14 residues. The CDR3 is CASTPKVEAYEQYF. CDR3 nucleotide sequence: TGCGCCAGCACCCCGAAGGTCGAGGCCTACGAGCAGTACTTC.

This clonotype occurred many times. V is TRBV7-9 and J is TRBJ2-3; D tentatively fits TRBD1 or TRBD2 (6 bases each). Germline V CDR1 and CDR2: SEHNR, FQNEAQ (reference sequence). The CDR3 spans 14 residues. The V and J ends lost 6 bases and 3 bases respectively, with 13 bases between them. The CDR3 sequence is CASRRPGATDTQYF. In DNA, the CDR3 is TGTGCCAGCAGGAGACCGGGGGCAACAGATACGCAGTATTTT.

The DNA of the CDR3 is TGCAGTGCTAGGGTTAGCGGGAGCGTCACAGATACGCAGTATTTT. Translated: CSARVSGSVTDTQYF. The chain is built from TRBV20-1 and TRBJ2-3; 9 nucleotides line up with TRBD2. The germline gives CDR1 DFQATT, CDR2 SNEGSKA (reference sequence). The J segment lost 2 bases and the V segment lost 3 bases, leaving 6 bases of the junction unmatched. The CDR3 length is 15 residues.

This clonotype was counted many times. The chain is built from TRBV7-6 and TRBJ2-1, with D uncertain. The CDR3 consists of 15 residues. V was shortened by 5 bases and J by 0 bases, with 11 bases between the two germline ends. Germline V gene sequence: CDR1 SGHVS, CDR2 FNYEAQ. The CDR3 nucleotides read TGTGCCAGCAGCGAGGACGAAAGCTCCTACAATGAGCAGTTCTTC. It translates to CASSEDESSYNEQFF.

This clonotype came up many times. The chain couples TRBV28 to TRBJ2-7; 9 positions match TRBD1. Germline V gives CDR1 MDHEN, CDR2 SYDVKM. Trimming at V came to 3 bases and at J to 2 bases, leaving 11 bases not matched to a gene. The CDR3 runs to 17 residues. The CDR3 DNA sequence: TGTGCCAGCAGTTTCGAGACCGGGACAGGGTATCCCTACGAGCAGTACTTC. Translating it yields CASSFETGTGYPYEQYF.

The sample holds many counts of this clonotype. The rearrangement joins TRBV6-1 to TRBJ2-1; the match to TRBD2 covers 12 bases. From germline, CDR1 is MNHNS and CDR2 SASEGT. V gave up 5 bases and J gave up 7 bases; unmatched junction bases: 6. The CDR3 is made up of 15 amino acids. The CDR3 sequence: CASSRLAGALNEQFF. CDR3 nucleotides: TGTGCCAGCAGTCGACTAGCGGGAGCGCTGAATGAGCAGTTCTTC.

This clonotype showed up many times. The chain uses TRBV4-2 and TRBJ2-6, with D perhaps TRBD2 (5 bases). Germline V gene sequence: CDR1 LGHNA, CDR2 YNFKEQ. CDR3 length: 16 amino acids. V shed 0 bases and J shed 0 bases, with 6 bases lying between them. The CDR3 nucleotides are TGTGCCAGCAGCCAAGAGAGCGGCTCTGGGGCCAACGTCCTGACTTTC. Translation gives CASSQESGSGANVLTF.

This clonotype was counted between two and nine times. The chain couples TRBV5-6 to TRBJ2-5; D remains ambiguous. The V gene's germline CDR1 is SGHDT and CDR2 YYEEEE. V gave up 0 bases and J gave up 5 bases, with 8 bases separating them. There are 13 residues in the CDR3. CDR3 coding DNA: TGTGCCAGCAGCTTGGTGAACGGGGAGACCCAGTACTTC. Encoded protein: CASSLVNGETQYF.

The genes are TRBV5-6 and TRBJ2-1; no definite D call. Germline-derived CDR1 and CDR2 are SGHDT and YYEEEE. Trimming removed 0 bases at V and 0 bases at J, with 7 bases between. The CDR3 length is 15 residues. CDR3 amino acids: CASSLGVTSYNEQFF. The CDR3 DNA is TGTGCCAGCAGCTTGGGGGTAACCTCCTACAATGAGCAGTTCTTC.

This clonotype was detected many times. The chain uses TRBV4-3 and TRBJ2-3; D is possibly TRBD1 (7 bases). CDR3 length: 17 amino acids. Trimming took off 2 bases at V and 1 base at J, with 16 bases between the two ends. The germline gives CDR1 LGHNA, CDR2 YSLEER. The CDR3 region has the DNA TGCGCCAGCAGCCAACATACCCAGGGGGGAGGCACAGATACGCAGTATTTT. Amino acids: CASSQHTQGGGTDTQYF.

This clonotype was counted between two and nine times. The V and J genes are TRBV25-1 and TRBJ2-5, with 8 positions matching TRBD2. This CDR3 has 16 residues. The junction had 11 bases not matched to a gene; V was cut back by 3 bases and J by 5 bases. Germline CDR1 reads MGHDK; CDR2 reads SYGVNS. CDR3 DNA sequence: TGTGCCAGCAGTGACATAGCGGGGCCTTCCGGGGAGACCCAGTACTTC. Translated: CASSDIAGPSGETQYF.

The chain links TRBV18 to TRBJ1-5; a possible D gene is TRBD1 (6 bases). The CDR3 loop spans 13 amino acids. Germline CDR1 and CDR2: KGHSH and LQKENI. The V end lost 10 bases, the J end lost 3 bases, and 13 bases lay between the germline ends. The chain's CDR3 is CATRGQTNQPQHF. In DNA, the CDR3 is TGTGCCACTCGCGGACAGACCAATCAGCCCCAGCATTTT.

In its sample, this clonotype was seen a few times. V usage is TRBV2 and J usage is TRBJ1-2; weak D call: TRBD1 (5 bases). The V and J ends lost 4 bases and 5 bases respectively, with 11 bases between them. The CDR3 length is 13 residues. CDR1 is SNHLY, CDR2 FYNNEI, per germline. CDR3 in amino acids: CASSGKTVYGYTF. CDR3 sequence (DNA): TGTGCCAGCAGTGGGAAGACAGTGTATGGCTACACCTTC.

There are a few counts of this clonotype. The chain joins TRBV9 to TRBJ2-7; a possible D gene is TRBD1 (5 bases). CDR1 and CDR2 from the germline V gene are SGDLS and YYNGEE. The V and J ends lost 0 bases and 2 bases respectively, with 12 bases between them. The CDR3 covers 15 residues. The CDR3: CASSVGDSAAYEQYF. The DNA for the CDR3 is TGTGCCAGCAGCGTAGGTGACAGCGCCGCCTACGAGCAGTACTTC.

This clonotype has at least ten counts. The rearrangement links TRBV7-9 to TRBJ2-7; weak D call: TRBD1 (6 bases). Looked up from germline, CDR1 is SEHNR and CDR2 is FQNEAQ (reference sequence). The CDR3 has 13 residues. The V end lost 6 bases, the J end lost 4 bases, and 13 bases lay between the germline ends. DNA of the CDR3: TGTGCCAGCAGTCGACAGGAGGAATACGAGCAGTACTTC. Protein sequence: CASSRQEEYEQYF.

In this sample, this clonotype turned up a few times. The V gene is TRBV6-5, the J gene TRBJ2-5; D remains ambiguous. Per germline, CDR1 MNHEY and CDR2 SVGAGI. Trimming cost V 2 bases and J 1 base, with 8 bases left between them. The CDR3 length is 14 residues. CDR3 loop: CASSYTRFQETQYF. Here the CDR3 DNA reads TGTGCCAGCAGTTACACGCGGTTCCAAGAGACCCAGTACTTC.

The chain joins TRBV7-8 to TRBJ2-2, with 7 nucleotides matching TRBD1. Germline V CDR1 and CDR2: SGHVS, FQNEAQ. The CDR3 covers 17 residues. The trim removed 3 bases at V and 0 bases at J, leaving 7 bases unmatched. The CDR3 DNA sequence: TGTGCCAGCAGCTTGGTACATGGACAGGCGAACACCGGGGAGCTGTTTTTT. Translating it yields CASSLVHGQANTGELFF.

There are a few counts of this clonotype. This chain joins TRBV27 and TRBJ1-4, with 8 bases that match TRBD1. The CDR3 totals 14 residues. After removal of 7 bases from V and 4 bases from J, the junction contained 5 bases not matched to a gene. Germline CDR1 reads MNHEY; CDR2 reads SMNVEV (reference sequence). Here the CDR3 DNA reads TGTGCCAGCACCACGACAGGGGATAATGAAAAACTGTTTTTT. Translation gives CASTTTGDNEKLFF.

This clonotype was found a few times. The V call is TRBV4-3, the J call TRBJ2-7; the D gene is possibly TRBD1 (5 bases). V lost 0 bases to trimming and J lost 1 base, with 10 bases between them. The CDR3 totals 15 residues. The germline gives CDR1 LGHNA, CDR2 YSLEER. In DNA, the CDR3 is TGCGCCAGCAGCCAAGACAGGGCTCAATCCTACGAGCAGTACTTC. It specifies CASSQDRAQSYEQYF.

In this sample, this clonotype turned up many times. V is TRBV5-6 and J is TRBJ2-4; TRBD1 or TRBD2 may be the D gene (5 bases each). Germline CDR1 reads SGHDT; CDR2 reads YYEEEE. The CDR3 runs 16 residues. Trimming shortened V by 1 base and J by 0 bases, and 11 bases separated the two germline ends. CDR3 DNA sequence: TGTGCCAGCAGCTTGAGAGGGGTCGTAGCCAAAAACATTCAGTACTTC. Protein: CASSLRGVVAKNIQYF.

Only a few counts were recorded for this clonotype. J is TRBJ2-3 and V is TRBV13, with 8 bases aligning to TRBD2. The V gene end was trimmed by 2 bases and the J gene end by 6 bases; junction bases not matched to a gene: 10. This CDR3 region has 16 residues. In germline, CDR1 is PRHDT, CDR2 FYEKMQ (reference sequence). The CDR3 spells CASSLPPSGSGDTQYF. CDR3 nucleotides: TGTGCCAGCAGCTTACCCCCGAGCGGGAGTGGGGATACGCAGTATTTT.

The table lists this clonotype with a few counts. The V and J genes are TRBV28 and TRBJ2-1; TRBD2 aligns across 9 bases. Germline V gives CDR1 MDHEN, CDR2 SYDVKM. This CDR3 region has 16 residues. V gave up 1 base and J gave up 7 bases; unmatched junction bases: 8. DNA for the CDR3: TGTGCCAGCAGTTTATTCGGGGCGGGGGGGCGGAATGAGCAGTTCTTC. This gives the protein CASSLFGAGGRNEQFF.